This T cell receptor (beta chain) is drawn from a study of T cells in localized non-small cell lung cancer. Sequencing used immunoSEQ multiplex PCR; TCRdb keeps in-frame clones, though not all of them. In the table there are around 70,000 clones, roughly 83% of which are singletons. Germline V gene sequence: CDR1 LGHNA, CDR2 YNFKEQ. The CDR3 contains 14 residues. J lost 5 bases, V lost 4 bases, and 7 bases had no gene match. This clone has only a few counts. Here the sequenced sample was peripheral blood, taken before any cancer treatment. The V gene is TRBV4-2, the J gene TRBJ2-7; 8 bases line up with TRBD2. The source of this sequence is a female donor of 60 years or more with stage I lung adenocarcinoma. As DNA, the CDR3 is TGTGCCAGCAGCCCCCAGCGGGAGTCCGACGAGCAGTACTTC. Translation gives CASSPQRESDEQYF.